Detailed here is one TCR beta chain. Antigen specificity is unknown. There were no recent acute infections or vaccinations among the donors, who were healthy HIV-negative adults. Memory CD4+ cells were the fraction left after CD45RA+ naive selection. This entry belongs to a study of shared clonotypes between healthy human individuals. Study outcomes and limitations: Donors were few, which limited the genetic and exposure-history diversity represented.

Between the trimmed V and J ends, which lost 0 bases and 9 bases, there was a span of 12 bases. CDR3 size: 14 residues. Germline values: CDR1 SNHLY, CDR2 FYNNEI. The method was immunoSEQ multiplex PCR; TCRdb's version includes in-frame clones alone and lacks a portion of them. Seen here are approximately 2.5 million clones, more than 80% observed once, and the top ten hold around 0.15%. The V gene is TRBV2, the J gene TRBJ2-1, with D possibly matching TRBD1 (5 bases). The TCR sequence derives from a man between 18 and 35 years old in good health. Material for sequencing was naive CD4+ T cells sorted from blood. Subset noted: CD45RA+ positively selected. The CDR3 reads CASSEAPRAGEQFF. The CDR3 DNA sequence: TGTGCCAGCAGTGAAGCGCCCAGGGCTGGTGAGCAGTTCTTC.